This section outlines one TCR beta chain sequence together with its context. This clone's antigen is unknown. No much larger clonotype is one base removed from it; base qualities were not supplied. This sample was taken from a study of CD8 T cells in Susac syndrome (dated by TCRdb to between 2018 and 2021). For context, the study as a whole: Of the Susac syndrome patients who were sequenced, roughly 8 were in clinical remission while roughly six had clinically active disease. At blood withdrawal, Susac syndrome patients were therapy-naive, treated with corticosteroids (with IVIg additionally given to some), or treated with IVIg alone. The study used repertoire sequencing to test whether antigen drove CD8+ T cell activation and differentiation in Susac syndrome.

The study at large found these results: The number of individuals in the TCR sequencing and HLA analysis was acknowledged as relatively small. The CD4+ T cell repertoire of patients with Susac syndrome showed no detectable clonal expansion.

RNA was extracted using the RNeasy kit, and roughly 0.5 to 1 ug of the RNA was reverse transcribed with random hexamers. TCR beta CDR3 regions were amplified with the immunoSEQ multiplex PCR assay covering 54 Vbeta and 13 Jbeta segments. PCR amplification bias was corrected using a synthetic template baseline for primer optimization and computational correction. Processing in the source paper ran as follows. Reads were assigned to V, D and J genes according to IMGT and analyzed in immunoSEQ Analyzer, with only productive sequences retained. Clonality was computed as one minus Shannon entropy normalized by log2 of the number of productive unique sequences. Public and private clones were assessed among the 100 most prevalent clones of each patient and control. Clones were defined as Susac-specific when absent from the healthy and MS cohorts, from over 950 published viral clones and from other ImmuneACCESS disease sequences. TCRdb handled the public reads itself, with Q25 trimming in fastp and clone calling in MiXCR, and kept productive beta chains. Entries are consolidated by CDR3 protein sequence, retaining the most common genes and DNA. TCRdb's processing, not the authors' own work, is the source of the V and J calls. In this sample the table shows about 170,000 distinct CDR3 sequences, about 96% of which occur a single time. Clones ranked in the top ten supply about 0.12% of the sample.

Peripheral blood CD8+ and CD4+ T cells from healthy donors, Susac syndrome patients and multiple sclerosis patients were profiled by high-throughput TCR beta sequencing. Recently defined diagnostic criteria for definite or probable disease were met by the Susac syndrome patients. CD8+ TEMRA cells were enriched by FACS, while bulk CD8+ and CD4+ T cells were purified by magnetic negative isolation. Blood was collected in EDTA tubes and processed within 24 hours, with PBMCs isolated through density gradient centrifugation. PBMCs intended for TCR sequencing were frozen in liquid nitrogen and were later thawed in a 37 degrees C water bath. The sorted or isolated CD4+, CD8+ and CD8+ TEMRA cells had a purity of 90% or higher. Sequenced input: CD4+ T cells from PBMCs. This TCR came from a human donor with Susac syndrome.

The DNA reads TGCGCCAGCAGCCCCAGGACGGGTAGCACAGATACGCAGTATTTT. Its amino acids are CASSPRTGSTDTQYF. This chain joins TRBV5-1 to TRBJ2-3; the D gene assignment is ambiguous. Looking up the germline V gene yields CDR1 SGHRS and CDR2 YFSETQ. V is reduced by 4 bases and J by 0 bases, leaving a spacing of 12 bases between them. Inclusive of the bounding cysteine and phenylalanine, the CDR3 is 15 residues long. The entry retains the CDR3 DNA only, 45 bases that are in frame from base 1.